A selection of T cell receptor beta chains follows, all from one sample in a study of blood T cells in healthy people across ages. TCRdb processed the 5' RACE reads anew with MiXCR; each CDR3 protein has one entry. The data contain roughly 700,000 distinct CDR3 sequences, 49% of them singletons. Sequencing was done on a sample of blood. The receptors were gathered from a woman aged 55-70 years in good health. CDR3s include the opening cysteine and the closing phenylalanine or tryptophan. Each record gives: CDR3 protein, CDR3 DNA, clone size, D gene, J gene, V gene. D genes are given only for firm matches. Clone size is shown for a subset of rows, as once, few, many or a class of expanded clone.

CDR3 protein: CASNLQGYNEQFF
CDR3 DNA: TGTGCCAGCAACCTTCAGGGATACAATGAGCAGTTCTTC
clone size: -
D gene: -
J gene: TRBJ2-1
V gene: TRBV12-3/TRBV12-4

CDR3 protein: CSVDTSRSYNEQFF
CDR3 DNA: TGCAGCGTTGATACGAGCCGCTCCTACAATGAGCAGTTCTTC
clone size: many
D gene: -
J gene: TRBJ2-1
V gene: TRBV29-1

CDR3 protein: CASRPRTRGSSYEQYF
CDR3 DNA: TGTGCCAGCAGGCCGAGGACCAGGGGAAGCTCCTACGAGCAGTACTTC
clone size: -
D gene: -
J gene: TRBJ2-7
V gene: TRBV6-2/TRBV6-3

CDR3 protein: CASSQEPRARRVHEQYF
CDR3 DNA: TGTGCCAGCAGCCAAGAACCCCGCGCAAGACGTGTACACGAGCAGTACTTC
clone size: many
D gene: -
J gene: TRBJ2-7
V gene: TRBV14

CDR3 protein: CSAQAGTYNEQYF
CDR3 DNA: TGCAGTGCCCAAGCAGGGACTTACAATGAGCAGTACTTC
clone size: -
D gene: -
J gene: TRBJ2-5
V gene: TRBV20-1

CDR3 protein: CSVEIDRGTEAFF
CDR3 DNA: TGCAGCGTTGAGATCGACAGGGGTACTGAAGCTTTCTTT
clone size: few
D gene: TRBD1
J gene: TRBJ1-1
V gene: TRBV29-1

CDR3 protein: CSVATSGSGPVSYNEQFF
CDR3 DNA: TGCAGTGTCGCGACTAGCGGGAGTGGTCCTGTCTCCTACAATGAGCAGTTCTTC
clone size: -
D gene: TRBD2
J gene: TRBJ2-1
V gene: TRBV20-1

CDR3 protein: CASRDRWGRETQYF
CDR3 DNA: TGTGCCAGCAGGGACAGGTGGGGGCGAGAGACCCAGTACTTC
clone size: -
D gene: TRBD1
J gene: TRBJ2-5
V gene: TRBV12-3/TRBV12-4

CDR3 protein: CASSDYRGTDTQYF
CDR3 DNA: TGTGCCAGCAGTGACTACCGGGGCACAGATACGCAGTATTTT
clone size: -
D gene: -
J gene: TRBJ2-3
V gene: TRBV25-1

CDR3 protein: CASEGSGRVNTEAFF
CDR3 DNA: TGTGCCAGCGAGGGGTCGGGGCGAGTGAACACTGAAGCTTTCTTT
clone size: few
D gene: -
J gene: TRBJ1-1
V gene: TRBV25-1

CDR3 protein: CASNGDRVPYEQYF
CDR3 DNA: TGTGCCAGCAATGGGGACAGGGTACCCTACGAGCAGTACTTC
clone size: -
D gene: TRBD1
J gene: TRBJ2-7
V gene: TRBV25-1

CDR3 protein: CASSLVTRQEAFF
CDR3 DNA: TGTGCCAGCAGCTTAGTAACGCGCCAGGAAGCTTTCTTT
clone size: -
D gene: -
J gene: TRBJ1-1
V gene: TRBV7-2

CDR3 protein: CAIPSGGITDTQYF
CDR3 DNA: TGTGCCATCCCGTCGGGGGGGATCACAGATACGCAGTATTTT
clone size: once
D gene: TRBD2
J gene: TRBJ2-3
V gene: TRBV6-2/TRBV6-3

CDR3 protein: CSAREAGKLYNSPLHF
CDR3 DNA: TGCAGTGCTAGAGAGGCAGGGAAATTGTATAATTCACCCCTCCACTTT
clone size: few
D gene: -
J gene: TRBJ1-6
V gene: TRBV20-1

CDR3 protein: CASKVWAIETQYF
CDR3 DNA: TGTGCCAGCAAGGTTTGGGCGATAGAGACCCAGTACTTC
clone size: -
D gene: -
J gene: TRBJ2-5
V gene: TRBV28

CDR3 protein: CASSYLVSSSPLHF
CDR3 DNA: TGTGCCAGCAGTTACCTGGTATCTAGTTCACCCCTCCACTTT
clone size: once
D gene: -
J gene: TRBJ1-6
V gene: TRBV6-5

CDR3 protein: CASPQRGQLSSYNEQFF
CDR3 DNA: TGTGCCAGCCCCCAGCGGGGACAACTTAGCTCCTACAATGAGCAGTTCTTC
clone size: -
D gene: -
J gene: TRBJ2-1
V gene: TRBV21-1

CDR3 protein: CASSPLGGNIEQYF
CDR3 DNA: TGTGCCAGCTCACCTTTAGGCGGAAATATCGAGCAGTACTTC
clone size: -
D gene: -
J gene: TRBJ2-7
V gene: TRBV18

CDR3 protein: CAWAWGGELFF
CDR3 DNA: TGTGCCTGGGCTTGGGGGGGGGAGCTGTTTTTT
clone size: -
D gene: -
J gene: TRBJ2-2
V gene: TRBV30

CDR3 protein: CSVEGTGGYTF
CDR3 DNA: TGCAGCGTTGAAGGGACGGGGGGCTACACCTTC
clone size: few
D gene: -
J gene: TRBJ1-2
V gene: TRBV29-1

CDR3 protein: CSARSGGNQPQHF
CDR3 DNA: TGCAGTGCTAGGTCAGGAGGCAATCAGCCCCAGCATTTT
clone size: -
D gene: -
J gene: TRBJ1-5
V gene: TRBV20-1

CDR3 protein: CASSTPGESNQPQHF
CDR3 DNA: TGTGCCAGCAGCACCCCAGGGGAGAGCAATCAGCCCCAGCATTTT
clone size: -
D gene: -
J gene: TRBJ1-5
V gene: TRBV28

CDR3 protein: CSARVGGADTEAFF
CDR3 DNA: TGCAGTGCCCGGGTCGGGGGGGCGGACACTGAAGCTTTCTTT
clone size: -
D gene: -
J gene: TRBJ1-1
V gene: TRBV20-1

CDR3 protein: CAISESGLAGVSDTQYF
CDR3 DNA: TGTGCCATCAGTGAGTCGGGACTAGCGGGAGTTTCAGATACGCAGTATTTT
clone size: -
D gene: TRBD2
J gene: TRBJ2-3
V gene: TRBV10-3

CDR3 protein: CASSFGTADNSPLHF
CDR3 DNA: TGTGCCAGCAGCTTTGGGACAGCCGATAATTCACCCCTCCACTTT
clone size: few
D gene: TRBD1
J gene: TRBJ1-6
V gene: TRBV7-2

CDR3 protein: CASETSVTTDTQYF
CDR3 DNA: TGTGCCAGCGAGACTAGCGTCACGACAGATACGCAGTATTTT
clone size: -
D gene: TRBD2
J gene: TRBJ2-3
V gene: TRBV6-6

CDR3 protein: CASRLNTEAFF
CDR3 DNA: TGTGCCAGCCGACTGAACACTGAAGCTTTCTTT
clone size: many
D gene: -
J gene: TRBJ1-1
V gene: TRBV12-3/TRBV12-4

CDR3 protein: CASRRRENPDTQYF
CDR3 DNA: TGTGCCAGCAGAAGGCGGGAGAACCCAGATACGCAGTATTTT
clone size: once
D gene: TRBD2
J gene: TRBJ2-3
V gene: TRBV11-2

CDR3 protein: CASSPAGTSGIAQYF
CDR3 DNA: TGTGCCAGCAGCCCCGCCGGGACTAGCGGGATTGCGCAGTATTTT
clone size: -
D gene: TRBD2
J gene: TRBJ2-3
V gene: TRBV28

CDR3 protein: CASSKRGLAFF
CDR3 DNA: TGTGCCAGCAGTAAGAGGGGTTTGGCTTTCTTT
clone size: once
D gene: -
J gene: TRBJ1-1
V gene: TRBV27

CDR3 protein: CASSLQTGTDTQYF
CDR3 DNA: TGTGCCAGCAGTTTACAGACAGGCACAGATACGCAGTATTTT
clone size: -
D gene: -
J gene: TRBJ2-3
V gene: TRBV28

CDR3 protein: CSVLGTGEHGYTF
CDR3 DNA: TGCAGCGTGCTCGGGACAGGAGAACATGGCTACACCTTC
clone size: few
D gene: TRBD1
J gene: TRBJ1-2
V gene: TRBV29-1

CDR3 protein: CACKLVVETQYF
CDR3 DNA: TGTGCCTGCAAATTAGTCGTGGAGACCCAGTACTTC
clone size: -
D gene: -
J gene: TRBJ2-5
V gene: TRBV7-2

CDR3 protein: CSAIRPGQEAFF
CDR3 DNA: TGCAGTGCCATTCGTCCGGGACAAGAAGCTTTCTTT
clone size: -
D gene: -
J gene: TRBJ1-1
V gene: TRBV20-1

CDR3 protein: CSVPGVTDTQYF
CDR3 DNA: TGCAGTGTTCCGGGAGTAACAGATACGCAGTATTTT
clone size: few
D gene: -
J gene: TRBJ2-3
V gene: TRBV20-1

CDR3 protein: CAISESIAGLSYNEQFF
CDR3 DNA: TGTGCCATCAGTGAGTCGATAGCGGGACTCTCCTACAATGAGCAGTTCTTC
clone size: -
D gene: TRBD2
J gene: TRBJ2-1
V gene: TRBV10-3

CDR3 protein: CASSQGQGVQPQHF
CDR3 DNA: TGTGCCAGCAGCCAAGGACAGGGAGTTCAGCCCCAGCATTTT
clone size: -
D gene: TRBD1
J gene: TRBJ1-5
V gene: TRBV3-1

CDR3 protein: CATGRGDGNQPQHF
CDR3 DNA: TGTGCCACCGGACGGGGCGACGGGAATCAGCCCCAGCATTTT
clone size: -
D gene: -
J gene: TRBJ1-5
V gene: TRBV6-2/TRBV6-3

CDR3 protein: CASTIDREDSYTF
CDR3 DNA: TGTGCCAGCACGATCGACAGGGAGGACAGCTACACCTTC
clone size: -
D gene: TRBD1
J gene: TRBJ1-2
V gene: TRBV2

CDR3 protein: CASSKTSGRAHEQYF
CDR3 DNA: TGTGCCAGCAGCAAGACTAGCGGGAGGGCCCACGAGCAGTACTTC
clone size: -
D gene: TRBD2
J gene: TRBJ2-7
V gene: TRBV7-2

CDR3 protein: CASQGPYNYGYTF
CDR3 DNA: TGTGCCAGCCAGGGACCCTATAACTATGGCTACACCTTC
clone size: few
D gene: -
J gene: TRBJ1-2
V gene: TRBV12-3/TRBV12-4

CDR3 protein: CASSVAPNTEAFF
CDR3 DNA: TGTGCCAGCAGCGTAGCCCCGAACACTGAAGCTTTCTTT
clone size: -
D gene: -
J gene: TRBJ1-1
V gene: TRBV9

CDR3 protein: CASSNRLAGGRETQFF
CDR3 DNA: TGTGCCAGCAGCAATCGACTAGCGGGAGGTAGAGAGACCCAGTTCTTC
clone size: -
D gene: TRBD2
J gene: TRBJ2-1
V gene: TRBV6-2/TRBV6-3

CDR3 protein: CTGAGGRGSPDTQYF
CDR3 DNA: TGCACCGGGGCTGGCGGCCGTGGTTCCCCAGATACGCAGTATTTT
clone size: -
D gene: -
J gene: TRBJ2-3
V gene: TRBV20-1

CDR3 protein: CASSSSTSADNEQFF
CDR3 DNA: TGTGCCAGCAGCTCCTCGACTAGCGCCGACAATGAGCAGTTCTTC
clone size: -
D gene: TRBD2
J gene: TRBJ2-1
V gene: TRBV11-2

CDR3 protein: CSAGQISTDTQYF
CDR3 DNA: TGCAGCGCTGGACAGATCAGCACAGATACGCAGTATTTT
clone size: -
D gene: -
J gene: TRBJ2-3
V gene: TRBV29-1

CDR3 protein: CASSSYASGSIYNEQYF
CDR3 DNA: TGCGCCAGCAGCTCGTACGCTAGCGGGAGCATCTACAATGAGCAGTACTTC
clone size: -
D gene: TRBD2
J gene: TRBJ2-7
V gene: TRBV5-1

CDR3 protein: CATSRDLLNYGYTF
CDR3 DNA: TGTGCCACCAGCAGGGACCTTCTTAACTATGGCTACACCTTC
clone size: few
D gene: -
J gene: TRBJ1-2
V gene: TRBV15

CDR3 protein: CASSRGQIEAFF
CDR3 DNA: TGTGCCAGCAGCCGGGGACAGATTGAAGCTTTCTTT
clone size: -
D gene: TRBD1
J gene: TRBJ1-1
V gene: TRBV7-2